This TCR beta chain originates from a study of T-cell reconstitution after alpha-beta-depleted transplantation in children. The authors prepared the TCRbeta library with unique molecular identifiers. A single record per CDR3 protein comes from TCRdb applying MiXCR to the PCR reads. The data show approximately 420,000 distinct CDR3 sequences, approximately 11% seen once. The CDR3 runs 14 residues. The V gene lost 5 bases and the J gene lost 9 bases, with 19 bases spanning the gap. This receptor was obtained from a human donor who donated a stem cell graft to a child with acute myeloid leukemia. This specimen was PBMCs from the stem cell graft donor, taken from the stem cell graft. The chain has TRBV12-3 or TRBV12-4 and TRBJ1-1, with D perhaps matching TRBD1 (6 bases). DNA of the CDR3: TGTGCCAGCAGTCAACAGGGTGGTTCAAGGCAAGCTTTCTTT. Protein sequence: CASSQQGGSRQAFF.